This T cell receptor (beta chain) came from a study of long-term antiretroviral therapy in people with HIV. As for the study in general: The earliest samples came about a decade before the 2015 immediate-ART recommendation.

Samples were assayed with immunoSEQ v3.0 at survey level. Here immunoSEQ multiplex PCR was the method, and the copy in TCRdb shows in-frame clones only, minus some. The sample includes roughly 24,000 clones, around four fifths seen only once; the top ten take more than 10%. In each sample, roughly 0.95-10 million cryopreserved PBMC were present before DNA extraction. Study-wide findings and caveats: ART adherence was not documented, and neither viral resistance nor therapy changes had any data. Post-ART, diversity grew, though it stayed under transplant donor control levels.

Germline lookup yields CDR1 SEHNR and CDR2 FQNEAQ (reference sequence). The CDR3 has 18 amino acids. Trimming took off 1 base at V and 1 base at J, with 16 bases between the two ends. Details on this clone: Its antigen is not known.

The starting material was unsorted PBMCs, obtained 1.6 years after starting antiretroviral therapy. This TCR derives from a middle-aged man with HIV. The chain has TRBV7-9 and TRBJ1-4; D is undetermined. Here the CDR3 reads CASSLDGWGEITNEKLFF. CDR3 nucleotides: TGTGCCAGCAGCTTAGATGGCTGGGGAGAGATAACTAATGAAAAACTGTTTTTT.